These 18 T cell receptor delta chains originate from one sample sequenced in a study of gamma-delta T cells after stem cell transplantation. TCRdb repeated clone calling on the RT-PCR reads with CATT. The profile shows roughly 2,000 delta-chain clones, 15% to 20% of them singletons. Specimen: gamma-delta T cells. The receptors were gathered from a human donor. It is not recorded whose cells these are; they may come from a transplant donor. This table probably holds off-target reads from a library built for another chain.

This clone is deemed large. Other DNA sequences from this sample encode an identical CDR3 as well. The chain carries TRDV2 and TRDJ1; 8 nucleotides match TRDD3. Germline V CDR1 and CDR2: GEAIGNYY, EKD. The CDR3 runs 13 residues. V lost 3 bases and J lost 3; bases outside the gene matches: 2. As DNA, the CDR3 is TGTGCCTGTGACCGACTGGGGGCCGATAAACTCATCTTT. The encoded protein is CACDRLGADKLIF.

With regard to this clone: The junction shows a germline mismatch at one end, possibly a read error. Different DNA sequences within this sample yield the same CDR3. This chain connects TRDV2 to TRDJ1; D is ambiguous. The germline gives CDR1 GEAIGNYY, CDR2 EKD. The CDR3 loop spans 17 amino acids. The CDR3 loop reads CACDTITVLGTNDKLIF. CDR3 in DNA: TGTGCCTGTGACACCATAACGGTACTTGGGACCAACGATAAGCTCATCTTT.

This clone was picked up a small number of times. The chain carries TRDV2 and TRDJ3, with TRDD3 matching over 9 bases. The CDR3 loop spans 21 amino acids. CDR1 and CDR2 (germline): GEAIGNYY, EKD. The V and J ends lost 1 base and 0 bases, in that order; junction bases with no gene match: 12. This CDR3 reads CACDTPGVLGDSSWDTRQMFF. The CDR3 coding sequence is TGTGCCTGTGACACACCGGGAGTACTGGGGGACAGCTCCTGGGACACCCGACAGATGTTTTTC.

This clone showed up just a few times. The J gene is TRDJ1, the V gene TRDV2, with TRDD3 matching over 9 bases. Germline V gene sequence: CDR1 GEAIGNYY, CDR2 EKD. The ends lost 0 bases at V and 1 base at J; junction bases unmatched: 11. The CDR3 contains 18 residues. The CDR3: CACDTVGDTPMSTDKLIF. For the CDR3, the DNA is TGTGCCTGTGACACCGTAGGGGATACGCCGATGAGCACCGATAAACTCATCTTT.

This clone has more than one count but fewer than ten. The chain joins TRDV2 to TRDJ1, with D tentatively TRDD3 (6 bases). The CDR3 spans 16 residues. The V end was cut by 3 bases, the J end by 2 bases, with 18 bases between. Germline CDR1 reads GEAIGNYY; CDR2 reads EKD. The CDR3 bases are TGTGCCTGTGACGCCTTACTGGGTCCAACGACCGATAAACTCATCTTT. This encodes CACDALLGPTTDKLIF.

This clone was picked up one time. The chain's CDR3 is CACDGLGGEKLIF. As DNA, the CDR3 is TGTGCCTGTGACGGTTTGGGGGGCGAGAAACTCATCTTT. The V gene is TRDV2, the J gene TRDJ1; D perhaps matches TRDD3 (6 bases). Germline V CDR1 and CDR2: GEAIGNYY, EKD. This CDR3 has 13 amino acids. Trimming removed 3 bases at V and 8 bases at J, with 15 bases between.

V usage is TRDV2 and J usage is TRDJ1; D uncertain. The germline V gene has CDR1 GEAIGNYY and CDR2 EKD. The CDR3 length is 14 residues. The ends were cut back, 3 bases at V and 4 bases at J, with 14 bases in the middle. CDR3 nucleotides: TGTGCCTGTGACGAAGCAGGGCGCCGCGATAAACTCATCTTT. Protein sequence: CACDEAGRRDKLIF.

This clone appeared a few times. V is TRDV2 and J is TRDJ1; 8 bases map to TRDD3. The J segment lost 3 bases and the V segment lost 3 bases, leaving 5 bases of the junction unmatched. The CDR3 has 14 amino acids. Germline loops: CDR1 GEAIGNYY, CDR2 EKD. CDR3 amino acids: CACDFLGDADKLIF. The CDR3 DNA follows: TGTGCCTGTGACTTTCTGGGGGACGCCGATAAACTCATCTTT.

As for this clone: The junction departs from the called germline gene at one end, perhaps through a read error. The V and J genes are TRDV2 and TRDJ1; no reliable D call. CDR3 size: 17 residues. Germline V gene lookup returns CDR1 GEAIGNYY and CDR2 EKD. CDR3 region: CACDTVLGVPYTDKHIF. As DNA, the CDR3 is TGTGCCTGTGACACCGTTCTCGGGGTCCCGTACACCGATAAACACATCTTT.

The V call is TRDV2, the J call TRDJ1, with D perhaps TRDD1 or TRDD3 (6 bases each). This CDR3 contains 17 residues. Trimming cost V 0 bases and J 9 bases, with 25 bases left between them. Germline V gives CDR1 GEAIGNYY, CDR2 EKD. CDR3 DNA: TGTGCCTGTGACACCATTACTGGAAATACTGGGAGTTCGGAACTCATCTTT. This codes for CACDTITGNTGSSELIF.

This CDR3 is CACDTVGGTRTDKLIF. As DNA, the CDR3 is TGTGCCTGTGACACCGTCGGGGGGACCAGGACCGATAAACTCATCTTT. The chain carries TRDV2 and TRDJ1; maybe TRDD3 (6 bases). Germline CDR1 is GEAIGNYY and CDR2 is EKD. V was cut by 0 bases and J by 2 bases, with 15 bases left in between. CDR3 length: 16 amino acids.

Points on this clone: Within the sample, other DNA sequences also encode this same CDR3. V usage is TRDV2 and J usage is TRDJ1; the match to TRDD3 covers 12 bases. V was pared by 1 base and J by 0 bases, with 8 bases of the junction left unmatched. The CDR3 extends over 18 amino acids. In germline, CDR1 is GEAIGNYY, CDR2 EKD. The CDR3 DNA is TGTGCCTGTGACACTTTACTGGGGGATACTTTAGACACCGATAAACTCATCTTT. Residues: CACDTLLGDTLDTDKLIF.

This clone was detected a few times. This chain links TRDV2 with TRDJ3; 7 nucleotides align to TRDD3. The CDR3 loop spans 15 amino acids. Germline values: CDR1 GEAIGNYY, CDR2 EKD. V dropped 1 base and J dropped 6; count of bases not matched to a gene: 2. DNA for the CDR3: TGTGCCTGTGACACGGTGGGGGAGGACACCCGACAGATGTTTTTC. Translating it yields CACDTVGEDTRQMFF.

This chain connects TRDV2 to TRDJ1; TRDD3 aligns across 13 bases. There are 18 residues in the CDR3. CDR1 and CDR2 from the germline V gene are GEAIGNYY and EKD. Unmatched junction bases numbered 13, after V lost 3 bases and J lost 4 bases. This CDR3 reads CACDGVLGDTAHGDKLIF. For the CDR3, the DNA is TGTGCCTGTGACGGTGTACTGGGGGATACGGCCCACGGCGATAAACTCATCTTT.

This clone came up a few times. This chain connects TRDV2 to TRDJ1; TRDD3 might be the D (6 bases). The CDR3 loop spans 16 amino acids. Germline V gene lookup returns CDR1 GEAIGNYY and CDR2 EKD. V was trimmed by 3 bases and J by 0 bases, leaving 16 bases between them. CDR3 DNA: TGTGCCTGTGACCTCTGGGGCTCCCGGAACACCGATAAACTCATCTTT. Amino acid sequence: CACDLWGSRNTDKLIF.

The rearrangement links TRDV2 to TRDJ3; D is uncertain. The CDR3 is 19 amino acids. V was shortened by 3 bases and J by 0 bases, with 17 bases between the two germline ends. The germline V gene has CDR1 GEAIGNYY and CDR2 EKD. In DNA form, the CDR3 reads TGTGCCTGTGACTCCGTTACCACTGACTCCTCCTGGGACACCCGACAGATGTTTTTC. It encodes CACDSVTTDSSWDTRQMFF.

The chain has TRDV2 and TRDJ1; the match to TRDD3 covers 8 bases. CDR1 and CDR2 from the germline V gene are GEAIGNYY and EKD. The CDR3 is made up of 14 amino acids. Trimming removed 4 bases from V and 3 bases from J; junction bases left unmatched: 6. The DNA of the CDR3 is TGTGCCTGTGATATGGTGGGGGATGCCGATAAACTCATCTTT. It specifies CACDMVGDADKLIF.

The chain has TRDV2 and TRDJ1; the match to TRDD3 covers 9 bases. The CDR3 is 18 amino acids. Germline V gene sequence: CDR1 GEAIGNYY, CDR2 EKD. After removal of 3 bases from V and 3 bases from J, the junction contained 16 bases not matched to a gene. CDR3: CACDGLGDRSWEADKLIF. Written as DNA, the CDR3 is TGTGCCTGTGACGGGCTGGGGGATCGAAGTTGGGAAGCCGATAAACTCATCTTT.